This T cell receptor (beta chain) was sequenced in a study of regulatory T cells in long-lasting Graves disease. Sample time point: persistent/refractory GD, antithyroid drugs over 5 years with positive TRAb. Following extraction of RNA from PBMCs, that RNA was used to make the TCR library. Diagnosing Graves' disease relied on the American Thyroid Association guidelines. Germline CDR1 and CDR2: KGHDR and SFDVKD. Trimming left V 3 bases short and J 9 bases short, with 13 bases between. The CDR3 has 13 residues. Investigators prepared the TCR beta libraries by applying iRepertoire HTBI primers and Arm-PCR of CDR3 regions. Using its own MiXCR run on the multiplex PCR reads, TCRdb lists one record per CDR3 protein. Of 500,000 to 800,000 distinct CDR3 sequences in the sample, about 30% were seen once. As regards this clonotype: Its target is not known.

General study results and limits: With persistent disease, TRBV28, TRBJ1-2 and TRBJ2-5 were the favored segments. Those with persistent disease had in common more public clonotypes (around 2,700) than new patients (more than 900).

The sequenced sample was peripheral blood mononuclear cells (PBMCs), obtained when the disease was refractory, from a patient treated with antithyroid drugs. The V and J genes are TRBV24-1 and TRBJ2-5; D not certain. The clonotype originates from a female donor with Graves disease. CDR3 in amino acids: CATSDPGRSAQYF. Here the CDR3 DNA reads TGTGCCACCAGTGATCCGGGTCGCTCGGCCCAGTACTTC.